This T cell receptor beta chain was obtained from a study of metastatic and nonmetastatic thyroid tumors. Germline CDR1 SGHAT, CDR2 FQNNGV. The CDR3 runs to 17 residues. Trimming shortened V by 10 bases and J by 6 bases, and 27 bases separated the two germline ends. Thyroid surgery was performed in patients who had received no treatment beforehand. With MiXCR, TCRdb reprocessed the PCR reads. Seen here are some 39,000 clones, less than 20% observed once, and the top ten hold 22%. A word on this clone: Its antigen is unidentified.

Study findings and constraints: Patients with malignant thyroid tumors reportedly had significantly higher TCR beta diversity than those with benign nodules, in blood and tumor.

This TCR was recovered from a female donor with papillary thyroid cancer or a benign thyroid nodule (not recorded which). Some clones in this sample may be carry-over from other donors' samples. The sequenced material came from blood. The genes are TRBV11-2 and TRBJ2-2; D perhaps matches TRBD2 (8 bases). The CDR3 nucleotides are TGTGCCACCAACACCTTTAGCGGGACAGTGAAGGCCGGGGAGCTGTTTTTT. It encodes CATNTFSGTVKAGELFF.